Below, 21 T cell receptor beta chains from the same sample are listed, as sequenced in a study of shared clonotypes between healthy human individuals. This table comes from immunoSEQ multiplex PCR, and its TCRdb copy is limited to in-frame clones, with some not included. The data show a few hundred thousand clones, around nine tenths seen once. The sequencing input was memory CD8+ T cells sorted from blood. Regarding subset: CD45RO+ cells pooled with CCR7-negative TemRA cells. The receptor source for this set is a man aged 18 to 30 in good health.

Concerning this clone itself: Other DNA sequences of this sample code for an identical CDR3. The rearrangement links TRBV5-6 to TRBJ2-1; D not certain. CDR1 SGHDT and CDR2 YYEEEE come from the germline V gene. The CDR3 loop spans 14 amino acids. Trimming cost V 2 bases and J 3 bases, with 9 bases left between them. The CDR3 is CASSFGSSYNEQFF. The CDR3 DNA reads TGTGCCAGCAGCTTTGGATCTAGCTACAATGAGCAGTTCTTC. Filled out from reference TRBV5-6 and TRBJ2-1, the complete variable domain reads DAGVTQSPTHLIKTRGQQVTLRCSPKSGHDTVSWYQQALGQGPQFIFQYYEEEERQRGNFPDRFSGHQFPNYSSELNVNALLLGDSALYLCASSFGSSYNEQFFGPGTRLTVL.

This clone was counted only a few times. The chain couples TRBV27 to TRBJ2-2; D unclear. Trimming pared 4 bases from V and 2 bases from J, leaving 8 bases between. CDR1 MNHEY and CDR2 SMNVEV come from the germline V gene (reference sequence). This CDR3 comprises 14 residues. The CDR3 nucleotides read TGTGCCAGCAGTTGGATAGATAACACCGGGGAGCTGTTTTTT. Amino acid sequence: CASSWIDNTGELFF.

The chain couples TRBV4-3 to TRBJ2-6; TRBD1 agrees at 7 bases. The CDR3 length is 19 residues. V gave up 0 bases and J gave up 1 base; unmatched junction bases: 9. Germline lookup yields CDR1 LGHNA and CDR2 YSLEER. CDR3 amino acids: CASSQDLRGQTSGANVLTF. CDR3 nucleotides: TGCGCCAGCAGCCAAGATCTAAGGGGACAGACATCTGGGGCCAACGTCCTGACTTTC.

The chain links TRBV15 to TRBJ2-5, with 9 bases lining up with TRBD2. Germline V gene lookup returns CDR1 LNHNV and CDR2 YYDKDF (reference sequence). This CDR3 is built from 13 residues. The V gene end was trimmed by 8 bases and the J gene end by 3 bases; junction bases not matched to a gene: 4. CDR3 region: CATLLAGEETQYF. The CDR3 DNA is TGTGCCACCCTCTTAGCGGGGGAAGAGACCCAGTACTTC. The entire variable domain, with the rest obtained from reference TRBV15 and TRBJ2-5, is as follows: DAMVIQNPRYQVTQFGKPVTLSCSQTLNHNVMYWYQQKSSQAPKLLFHYYDKDFNNEADTPDNFQSRRPNTSFCFLDIRSPGLGDTAMYLCATLLAGEETQYFGPGTRLLVL.

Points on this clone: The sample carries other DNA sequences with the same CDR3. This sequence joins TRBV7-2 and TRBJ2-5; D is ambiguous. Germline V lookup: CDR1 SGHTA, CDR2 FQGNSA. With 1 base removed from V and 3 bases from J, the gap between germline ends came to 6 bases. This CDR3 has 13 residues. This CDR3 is CASSLDPEETQYF. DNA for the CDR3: TGTGCCAGCAGCTTAGATCCGGAAGAGACCCAGTACTTC.

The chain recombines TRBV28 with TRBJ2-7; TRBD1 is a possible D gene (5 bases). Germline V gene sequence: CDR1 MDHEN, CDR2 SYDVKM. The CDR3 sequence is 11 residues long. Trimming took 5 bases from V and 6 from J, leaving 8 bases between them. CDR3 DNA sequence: TGTGCCAGCAGTCCAGGGTTCGAGCAGTACTTC. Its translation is CASSPGFEQYF.

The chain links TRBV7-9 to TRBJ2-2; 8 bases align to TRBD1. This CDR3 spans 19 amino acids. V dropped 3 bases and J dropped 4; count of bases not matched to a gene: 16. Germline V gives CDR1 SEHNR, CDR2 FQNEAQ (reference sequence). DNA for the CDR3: TGTGCCAGCAGCTTGTCGTGGGACAGGACAACGGCGGGCACCGGGGAGCTGTTTTTT. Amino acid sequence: CASSLSWDRTTAGTGELFF.

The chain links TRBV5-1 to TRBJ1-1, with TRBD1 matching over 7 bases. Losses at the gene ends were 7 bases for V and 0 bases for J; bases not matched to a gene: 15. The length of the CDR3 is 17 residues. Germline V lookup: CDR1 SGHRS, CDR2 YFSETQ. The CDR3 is CASSNRGQNFMNTEAFF. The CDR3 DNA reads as TGCGCCAGCTCTAACAGGGGCCAAAATTTCATGAACACTGAAGCTTTCTTT.

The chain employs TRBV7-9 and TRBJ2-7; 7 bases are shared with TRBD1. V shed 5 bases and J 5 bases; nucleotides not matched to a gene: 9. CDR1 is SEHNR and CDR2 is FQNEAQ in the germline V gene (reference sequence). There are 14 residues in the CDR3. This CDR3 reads CASSPLGQADEQYF. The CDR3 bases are TGTGCCAGCAGCCCCCTTGGACAGGCGGACGAGCAGTACTTC. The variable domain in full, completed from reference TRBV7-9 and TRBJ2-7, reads DTGVSQNPRHKITKRGQNVTFRCDPISEHNRLYWYRQTLGQGPEFLTYFQNEAQLEKSRLLSDRFSAERPKGSFSTLEIQRTEQGDSAMYLCASSPLGQADEQYFGPGTRLTVT.

CDR3 nucleotide sequence: TGTGCCAGCAGTTCCTCGGGGGAAGGAGAGACCCAGTACTTC. Protein sequence: CASSSSGEGETQYF. This chain uses TRBV6-5 with TRBJ2-5; TRBD2 might be the D (6 bases). Trimming removed 4 bases from V and 4 bases from J, with 13 bases in between. Germline CDR1 reads MNHEY; CDR2 reads SVGAGI. The CDR3 contains 14 residues.

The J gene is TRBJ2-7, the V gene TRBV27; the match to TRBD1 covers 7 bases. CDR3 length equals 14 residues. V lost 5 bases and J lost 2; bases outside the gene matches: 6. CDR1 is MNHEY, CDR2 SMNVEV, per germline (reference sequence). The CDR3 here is CASSITGQAYEQYF. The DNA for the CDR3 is TGTGCCAGCAGTATAACAGGACAGGCCTACGAGCAGTACTTC.

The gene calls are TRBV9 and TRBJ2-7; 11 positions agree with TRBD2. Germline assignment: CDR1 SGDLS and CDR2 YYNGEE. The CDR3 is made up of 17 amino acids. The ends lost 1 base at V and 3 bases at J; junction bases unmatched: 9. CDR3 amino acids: CASSVYATSGEGYEQYF. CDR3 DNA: TGTGCCAGCAGCGTATACGCGACTAGCGGGGAGGGCTACGAGCAGTACTTC.

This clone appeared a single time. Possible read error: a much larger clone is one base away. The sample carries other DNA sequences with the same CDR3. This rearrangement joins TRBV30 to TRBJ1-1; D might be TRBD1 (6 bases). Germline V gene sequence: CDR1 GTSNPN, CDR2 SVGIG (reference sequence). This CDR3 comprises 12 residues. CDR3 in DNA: TGTGCCTGGAGTGTACCGGGGGCTGAAGCTTTCTTC. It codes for CAWSVPGAEAFF.

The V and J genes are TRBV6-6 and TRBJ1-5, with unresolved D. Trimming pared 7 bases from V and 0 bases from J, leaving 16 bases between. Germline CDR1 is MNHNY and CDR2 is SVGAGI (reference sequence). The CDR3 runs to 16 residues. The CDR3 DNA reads TGTGCCAGCACCGCCTTGCGGGTTAATAGCAATCAGCCCCAGCATTTT. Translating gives CASTALRVNSNQPQHF.

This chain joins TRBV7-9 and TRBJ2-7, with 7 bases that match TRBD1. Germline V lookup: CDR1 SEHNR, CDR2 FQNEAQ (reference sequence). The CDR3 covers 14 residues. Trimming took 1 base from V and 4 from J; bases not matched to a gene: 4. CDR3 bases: TGTGCCAGCAGCTTAGTGACAGGGTTGTACGAGCAGTACTTC. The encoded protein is CASSLVTGLYEQYF.

The CDR3 DNA reads as TGCGCCAGCAGCTTGGAGGGATCCGAGCAGTACTTC. Protein: CASSLEGSEQYF. V usage is TRBV5-1 and J usage is TRBJ2-7; D is undetermined. V was pared by 0 bases and J by 6 bases, with 7 bases between. Germline CDR1 is SGHRS and CDR2 is YFSETQ. The CDR3 contains 12 residues.

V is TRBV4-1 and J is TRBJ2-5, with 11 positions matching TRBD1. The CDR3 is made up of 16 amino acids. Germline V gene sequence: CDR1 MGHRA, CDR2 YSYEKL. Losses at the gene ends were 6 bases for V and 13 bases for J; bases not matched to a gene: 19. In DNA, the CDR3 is TGCGCCAGCAGGGTCGGGACAGGGGGATGGTCCCCTCCCCTGTACTTC. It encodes CASRVGTGGWSPPLYF.

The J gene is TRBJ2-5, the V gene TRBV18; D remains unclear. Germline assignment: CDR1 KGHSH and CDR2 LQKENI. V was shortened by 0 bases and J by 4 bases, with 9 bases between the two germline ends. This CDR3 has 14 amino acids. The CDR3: CASSPPVALETQYF. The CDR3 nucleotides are TGTGCCAGCTCACCACCGGTTGCTCTAGAGACCCAGTACTTC.

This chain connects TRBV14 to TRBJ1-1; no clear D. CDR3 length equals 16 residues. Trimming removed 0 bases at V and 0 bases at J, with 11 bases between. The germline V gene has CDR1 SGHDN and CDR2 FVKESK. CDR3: CASSQDRGYMNTEAFF. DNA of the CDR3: TGTGCCAGCAGCCAAGATCGCGGATACATGAACACTGAAGCTTTCTTT.

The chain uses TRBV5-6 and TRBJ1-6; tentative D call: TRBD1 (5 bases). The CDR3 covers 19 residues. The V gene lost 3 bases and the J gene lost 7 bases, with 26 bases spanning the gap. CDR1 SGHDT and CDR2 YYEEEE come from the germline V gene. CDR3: CASSSRLRDAPLGNSPLHF. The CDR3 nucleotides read TGTGCCAGCAGCTCCCGACTCCGGGACGCACCCTTGGGGAATTCACCCCTCCACTTT.

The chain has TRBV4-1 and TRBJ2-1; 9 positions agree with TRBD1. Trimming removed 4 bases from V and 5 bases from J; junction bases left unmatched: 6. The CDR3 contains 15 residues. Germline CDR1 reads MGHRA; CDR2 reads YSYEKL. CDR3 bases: TGCGCCAGCAGCCCCCGGACAGGGGTCGACAATGAGCAGTTCTTC. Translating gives CASSPRTGVDNEQFF.